Sequencing of this TCR beta chain was carried out in a study of response to subunit inactivated influenza vaccine (dated 2018 in TCRdb). Some background on the complete study: To follow how T cells responded to a trivalent subunit inactivated influenza vaccine, the researchers relied on deep quantitative profiling of the T cell receptor repertoire. Overall study results and their limits: The authors proposed that each seasonal influenza vaccination may bring in only a limited number of new T cells.

Receptor libraries were prepared by RT-PCR. Instrument on record: Illumina HiSeq 2500. TCRdb handled the public reads itself, with Q25 trimming in fastp and clone calling in MiXCR, and kept productive beta chains. Each CDR3 protein gets just one entry, which takes the most common genes and DNA from the rows behind it. This sample comprises 860,000 or so distinct CDR3 sequences, around 20% of them detected only once. The ten largest clones represent 9.5% to 13% of the sample. V loses 6 bases, J loses 4 bases, and the germline ends lie 16 bases apart. The CDR3 measures 14 amino acids from cysteine to phenylalanine. Here the CDR3 DNA is all that survives: 42 bases in frame from base 1. The germline V gene sets CDR1 to MNHNS and CDR2 to SASEGT. This clonotype was detected only a few times. Its antigen is still unknown. It has no much larger one-base neighbor in the sample; base qualities were not kept.

The input for sequencing was PBMCs from blood, taken about 5 days after vaccination. The chain couples TRBV6-1 to TRBJ2-7; the D gene identity is not certain. This clonotype was sampled from a man aged 50 to 60 who received an inactivated influenza vaccine. Donor details come from another sample of the same person, matched by shared clones. The nucleotide sequence reads TGTGCCAGCAGCCCAGGACCGAAGCCATACGAGCAGTACTTC. It codes for CASSPGPKPYEQYF.